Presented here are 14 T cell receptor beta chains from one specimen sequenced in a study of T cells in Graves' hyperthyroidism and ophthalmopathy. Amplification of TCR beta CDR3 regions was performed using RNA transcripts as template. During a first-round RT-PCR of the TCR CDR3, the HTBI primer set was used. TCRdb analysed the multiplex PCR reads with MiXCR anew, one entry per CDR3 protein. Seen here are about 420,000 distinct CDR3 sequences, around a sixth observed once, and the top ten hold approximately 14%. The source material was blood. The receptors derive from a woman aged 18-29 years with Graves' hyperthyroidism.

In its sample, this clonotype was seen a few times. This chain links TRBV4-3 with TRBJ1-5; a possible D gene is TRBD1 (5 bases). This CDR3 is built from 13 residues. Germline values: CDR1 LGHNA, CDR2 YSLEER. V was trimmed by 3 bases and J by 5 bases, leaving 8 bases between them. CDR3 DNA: TGCGCCAGCAGCCAGACCAGGGATCAGCCCCAGCATTTT. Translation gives CASSQTRDQPQHF.

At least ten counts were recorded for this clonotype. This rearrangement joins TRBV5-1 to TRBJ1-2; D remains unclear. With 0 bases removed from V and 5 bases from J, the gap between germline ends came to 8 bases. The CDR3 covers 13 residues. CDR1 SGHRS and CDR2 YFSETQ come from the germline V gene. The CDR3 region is CASSLGTRYGYTF. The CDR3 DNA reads TGCGCCAGCAGCTTGGGCACTCGATATGGCTACACCTTC.

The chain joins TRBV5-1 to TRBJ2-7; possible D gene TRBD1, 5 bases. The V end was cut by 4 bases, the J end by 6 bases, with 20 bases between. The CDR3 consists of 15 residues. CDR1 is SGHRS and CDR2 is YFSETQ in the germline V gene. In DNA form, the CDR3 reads TGCGCCAGCAGCCCGACCTCCAGGGTAGTAGGCGAGCAGTACTTC. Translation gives CASSPTSRVVGEQYF.

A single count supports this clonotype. The CDR3 nucleotides are TGTGCCATCAGACACGACCAAGAGACCCAGTACTTC. As protein: CAIRHDQETQYF. The V gene is TRBV10-3, the J gene TRBJ2-5, with no clear D. V was clipped by 6 bases and J by 0 bases, with 5 bases between them. Germline CDR1 ENHRY, CDR2 SYGVKD. The CDR3 is 12 amino acids.

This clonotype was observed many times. CDR3 amino acids: CASSFVSQETQYF. CDR3 DNA: TGTGCCAGCAGTTTTGTAAGTCAAGAGACCCAGTACTTC. J is TRBJ2-5 and V is TRBV27, with unresolved D. Germline lookup yields CDR1 MNHEY and CDR2 SMNVEV (reference sequence). CDR3 length equals 13 residues. Trimming cost V 3 bases and J 2 bases, with 7 bases left between them.

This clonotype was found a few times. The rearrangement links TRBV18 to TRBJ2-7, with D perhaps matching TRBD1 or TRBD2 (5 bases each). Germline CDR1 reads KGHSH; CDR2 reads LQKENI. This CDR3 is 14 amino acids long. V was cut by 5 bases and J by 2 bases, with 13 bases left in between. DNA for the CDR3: TGTGCCAGCTCATCCGGGGCTTTAACCTACGAGCAGTACTTC. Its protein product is CASSSGALTYEQYF.

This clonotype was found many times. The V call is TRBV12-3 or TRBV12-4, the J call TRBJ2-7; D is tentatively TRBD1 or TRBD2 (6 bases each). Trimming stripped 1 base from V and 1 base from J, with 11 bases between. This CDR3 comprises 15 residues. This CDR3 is CASSLEEGGSYEQYF. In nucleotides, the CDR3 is TGTGCCAGCAGTTTAGAGGAAGGGGGGTCCTACGAGCAGTACTTC.

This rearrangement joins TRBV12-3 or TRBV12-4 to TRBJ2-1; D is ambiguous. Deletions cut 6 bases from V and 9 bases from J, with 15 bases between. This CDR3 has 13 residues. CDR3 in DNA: TGTGCCAGCAGCCGCACTGGTTTTAGTGAGCAGTTCTTC. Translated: CASSRTGFSEQFF.

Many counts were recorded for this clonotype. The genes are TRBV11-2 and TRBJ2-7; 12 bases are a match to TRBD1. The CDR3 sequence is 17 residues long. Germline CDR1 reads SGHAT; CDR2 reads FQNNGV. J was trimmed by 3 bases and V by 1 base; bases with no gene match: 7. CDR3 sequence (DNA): TGTGCCAGCAGCTTAGTACCGGGACAGGGGGCTTTCTACGAGCAGTACTTC. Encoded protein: CASSLVPGQGAFYEQYF.

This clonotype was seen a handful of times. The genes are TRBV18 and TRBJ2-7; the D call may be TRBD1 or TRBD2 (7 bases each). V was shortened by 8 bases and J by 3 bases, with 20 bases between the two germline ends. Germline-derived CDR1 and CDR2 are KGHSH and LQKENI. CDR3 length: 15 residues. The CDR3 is CASLDPPGGVYEQYF. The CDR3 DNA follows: TGTGCCAGCCTGGACCCGCCAGGGGGGGTCTACGAGCAGTACTTC.

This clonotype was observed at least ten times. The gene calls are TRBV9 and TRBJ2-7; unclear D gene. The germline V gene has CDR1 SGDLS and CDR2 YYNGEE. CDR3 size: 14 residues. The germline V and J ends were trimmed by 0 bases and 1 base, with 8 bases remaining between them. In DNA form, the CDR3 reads TGTGCCAGCAGCGTAGCTGTCGGTTCCTACGAGCAGTACTTC. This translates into CASSVAVGSYEQYF. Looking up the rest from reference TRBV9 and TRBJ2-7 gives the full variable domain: DSGVTQTPKHLITATGQRVTLRCSPRSGDLSVYWYQQSLDQGLQFLIQYYNGEERAKGNILERFSAQQFPDLHSELNLSSLELGDSALYFCASSVAVGSYEQYFGPGTRLTVT.

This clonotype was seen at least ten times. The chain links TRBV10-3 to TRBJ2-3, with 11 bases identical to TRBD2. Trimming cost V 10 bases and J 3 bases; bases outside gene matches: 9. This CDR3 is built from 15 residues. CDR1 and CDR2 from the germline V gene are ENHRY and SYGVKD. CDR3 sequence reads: CATLPGTSGTDTQYF. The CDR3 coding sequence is TGTGCCACGCTTCCTGGGACTAGCGGTACAGATACGCAGTATTTT.

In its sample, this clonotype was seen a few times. CDR3: CSARTGGRYYGYTF. CDR3 DNA sequence: TGCAGTGCTCGTACAGGGGGCCGTTACTATGGCTACACCTTC. This chain links TRBV20-1 with TRBJ1-2; 9 bases agree with TRBD1. The germline CDR1 and CDR2 sequences are DFQATT and SNEGSKA (reference sequence). The CDR3 totals 14 residues. V shed 5 bases, J shed 3 bases, and the junction held 7 bases outside the gene matches.

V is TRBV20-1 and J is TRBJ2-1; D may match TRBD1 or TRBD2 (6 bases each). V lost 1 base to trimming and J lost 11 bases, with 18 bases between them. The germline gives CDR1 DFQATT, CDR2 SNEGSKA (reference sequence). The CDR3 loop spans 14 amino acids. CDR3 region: CSARAPGALRQQFF. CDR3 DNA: TGCAGTGCTAGAGCTCCGGGGGCACTCCGCCAGCAGTTCTTC.